This TCR beta chain was profiled in a study of blood T cell repertoires in COVID-19. Study-level information: The United States, Italy and Spain supplied acute and convalescent COVID-19 samples. T cells, B-cell-depleted T cells, or PBMCs supplied cDNA or gDNA.

The ends were cut back, 5 bases at V and 6 bases at J, with 10 bases in the middle. Germline loops: CDR1 SGHAT, CDR2 FQNNGV. The CDR3 loop spans 13 amino acids. Clones were sequenced by immunoSEQ multiplex PCR, and TCRdb holds only the in-frame ones, with some missing. Here the sample spans roughly 410,000 clones, 80% to 90% being singletons. Patients of the Seattle cohort, enrolled during active infection, were followed longitudinally. V is TRBV11-2 and J is TRBJ2-2, with a tentative D call TRBD2 (5 bases). Sequenced sample: peripheral blood. This receptor was taken from a woman aged 55-70 years with COVID-19, enrolled during active disease. The CDR3 DNA is TGTGCCAGCAGCCCCGGGGAGCCCGGGGAGCTGTTTTTT. Protein product: CASSPGEPGELFF.